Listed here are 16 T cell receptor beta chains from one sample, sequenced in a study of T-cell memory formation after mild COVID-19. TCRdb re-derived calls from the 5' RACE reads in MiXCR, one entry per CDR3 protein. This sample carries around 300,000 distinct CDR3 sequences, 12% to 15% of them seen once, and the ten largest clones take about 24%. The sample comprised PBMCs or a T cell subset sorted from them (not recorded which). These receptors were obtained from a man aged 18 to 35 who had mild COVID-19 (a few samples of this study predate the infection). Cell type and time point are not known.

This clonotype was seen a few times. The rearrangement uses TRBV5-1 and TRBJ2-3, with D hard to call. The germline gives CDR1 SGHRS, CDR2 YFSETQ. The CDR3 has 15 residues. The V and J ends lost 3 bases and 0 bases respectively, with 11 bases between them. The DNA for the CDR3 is TGCGCCAGCAGCTCGGATCCCTCTAGCACAGATACGCAGTATTTT. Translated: CASSSDPSSTDTQYF.

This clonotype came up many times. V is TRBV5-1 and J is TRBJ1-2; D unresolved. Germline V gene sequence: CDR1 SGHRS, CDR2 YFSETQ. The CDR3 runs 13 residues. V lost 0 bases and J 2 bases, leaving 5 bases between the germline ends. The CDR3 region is CASSLVANYGYTF. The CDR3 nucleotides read TGCGCCAGCAGCTTGGTAGCAAACTATGGCTACACCTTC.

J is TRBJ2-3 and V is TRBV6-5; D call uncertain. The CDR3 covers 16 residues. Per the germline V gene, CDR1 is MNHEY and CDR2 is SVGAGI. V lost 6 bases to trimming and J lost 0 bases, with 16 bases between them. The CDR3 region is CASRGRVPSSTDTQYF. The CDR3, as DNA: TGTGCCAGCAGAGGAAGGGTCCCTTCTAGCACAGATACGCAGTATTTT.

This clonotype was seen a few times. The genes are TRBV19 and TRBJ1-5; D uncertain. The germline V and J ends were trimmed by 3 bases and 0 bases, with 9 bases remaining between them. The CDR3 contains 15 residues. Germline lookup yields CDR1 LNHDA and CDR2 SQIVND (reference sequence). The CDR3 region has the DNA TGTGCCAGTAGTATTGCTGCAGTTAGCAATCAGCCCCAGCATTTT. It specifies CASSIAAVSNQPQHF. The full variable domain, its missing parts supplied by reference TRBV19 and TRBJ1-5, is DGGITQSPKYLFRKEGQNVTLSCEQNLNHDAMYWYRQDPGQGLRLIYYSQIVNDFQKGDIAEGYSVSREKKESFPLTVTSAQKNPTAFYLCASSIAAVSNQPQHFGDGTRLSIL.

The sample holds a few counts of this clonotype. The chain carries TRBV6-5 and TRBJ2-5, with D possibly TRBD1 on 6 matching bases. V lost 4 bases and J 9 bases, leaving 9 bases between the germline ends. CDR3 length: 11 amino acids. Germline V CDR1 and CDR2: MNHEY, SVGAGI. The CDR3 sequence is CASSSKGAQYF. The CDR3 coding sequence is TGTGCCAGCAGTTCTAAGGGGGCCCAGTACTTC.

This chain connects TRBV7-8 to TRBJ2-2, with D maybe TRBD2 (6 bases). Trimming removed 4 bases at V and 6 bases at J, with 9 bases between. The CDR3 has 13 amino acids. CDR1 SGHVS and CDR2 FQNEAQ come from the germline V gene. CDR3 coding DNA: TGTGCCAGCAGCTCGTTAGCGGCCGGGGAGCTGTTTTTT. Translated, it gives CASSSLAAGELFF.

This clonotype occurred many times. The CDR3 coding sequence is TGTGCCAGCAGCCAAGATCGACTAGCGGTTTGGAATGAGCAGTTCTTC. Protein: CASSQDRLAVWNEQFF. The chain links TRBV3-1 to TRBJ2-1, with 9 bases fitting TRBD2. Germline loops: CDR1 LGHDT, CDR2 YNNKEL (reference sequence). The length of the CDR3 is 16 residues. J gave up 7 bases and V 0 bases, and 7 bases lay outside the gene matches.

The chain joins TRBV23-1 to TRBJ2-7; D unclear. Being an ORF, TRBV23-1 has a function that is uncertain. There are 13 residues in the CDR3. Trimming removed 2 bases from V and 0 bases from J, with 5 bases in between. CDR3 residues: CASSQMYSYEQYV. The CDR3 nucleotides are TGCGCCAGCAGTCAAATGTACTCCTACGAGCAGTACGTC.

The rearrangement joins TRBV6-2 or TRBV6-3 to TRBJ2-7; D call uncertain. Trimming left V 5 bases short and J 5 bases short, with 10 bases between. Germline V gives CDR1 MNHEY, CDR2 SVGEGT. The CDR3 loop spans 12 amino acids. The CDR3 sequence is CASSPTYNEQYV. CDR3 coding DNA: TGTGCCAGCAGTCCGACTTATAACGAGCAGTACGTC.

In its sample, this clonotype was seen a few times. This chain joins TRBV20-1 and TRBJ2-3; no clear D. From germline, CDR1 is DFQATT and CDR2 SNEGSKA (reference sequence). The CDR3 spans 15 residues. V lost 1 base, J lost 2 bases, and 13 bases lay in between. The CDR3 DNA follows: TGCAGTGCTAGAGGGCGGAAGGAATCCACAGATACGCAGTATTTT. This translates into CSARGRKESTDTQYF.

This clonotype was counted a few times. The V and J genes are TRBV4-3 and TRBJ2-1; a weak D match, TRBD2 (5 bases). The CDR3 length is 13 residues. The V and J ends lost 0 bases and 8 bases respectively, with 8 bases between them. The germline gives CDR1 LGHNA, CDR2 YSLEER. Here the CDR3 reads CASSQDRGYEQFF. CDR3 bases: TGCGCCAGCAGCCAAGATCGAGGGTATGAGCAGTTCTTC.

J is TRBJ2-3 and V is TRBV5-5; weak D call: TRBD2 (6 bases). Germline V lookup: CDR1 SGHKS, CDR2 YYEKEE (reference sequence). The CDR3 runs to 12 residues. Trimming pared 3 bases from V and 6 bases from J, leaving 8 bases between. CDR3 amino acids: CASSWGDDTQYF. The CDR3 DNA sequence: TGTGCCAGCAGCTGGGGGGATGATACGCAGTATTTT.

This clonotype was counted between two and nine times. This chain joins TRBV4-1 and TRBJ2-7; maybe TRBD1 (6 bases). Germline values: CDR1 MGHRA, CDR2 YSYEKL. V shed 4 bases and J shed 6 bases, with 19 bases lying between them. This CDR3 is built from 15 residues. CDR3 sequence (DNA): TGCGCCAGCAGCCTCGGGCCAGGGGAATGGGCCGAGCAGTACTTC. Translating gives CASSLGPGEWAEQYF.

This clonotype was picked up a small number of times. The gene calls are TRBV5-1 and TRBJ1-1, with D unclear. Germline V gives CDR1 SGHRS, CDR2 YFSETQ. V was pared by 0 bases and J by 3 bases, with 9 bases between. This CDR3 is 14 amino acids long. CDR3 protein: CASSLAFGDTEAFF. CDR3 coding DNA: TGCGCCAGCAGCTTGGCCTTTGGGGACACTGAAGCTTTCTTT.

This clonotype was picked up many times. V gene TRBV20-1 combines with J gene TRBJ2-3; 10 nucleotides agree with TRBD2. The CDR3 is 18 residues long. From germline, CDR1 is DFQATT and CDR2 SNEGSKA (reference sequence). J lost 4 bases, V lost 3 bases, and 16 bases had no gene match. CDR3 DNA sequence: TGCAGTGCTAGGGTTGCCCAGCGGGGGGGCCAGTCTGCAGATACGCAGTATTTT. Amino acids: CSARVAQRGGQSADTQYF.

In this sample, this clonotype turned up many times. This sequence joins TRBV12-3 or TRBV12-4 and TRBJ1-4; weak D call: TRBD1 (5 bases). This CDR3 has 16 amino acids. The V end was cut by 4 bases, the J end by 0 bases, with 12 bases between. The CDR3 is CASSSQVLSTNEKLFF. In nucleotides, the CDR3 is TGTGCCAGCAGTTCACAGGTCCTCTCAACTAATGAAAAACTGTTTTTT.